The 5 T cell receptor beta chains given below trace back to one sample, sequenced in a study of shared clonotypes between healthy human individuals (dated by TCRdb to 2018 to 2020). The library was built by means of the immunoSEQ multiplex PCR assay. TCRdb stores this immuneACCESS table with in-frame sequences only. Part of the clones is absent; in the studies checked, under half of the shortfall reflects unresolved V genes, and no reason is known for the rest. Recorded for this sample are over 850,000 clones; about 84% of them occurred a single time. About 0.52% of the sample rests with the top ten. Sequenced: memory CD4+ T cells from PBMCs. The cell subset or site label on this specimen signifies: CD45RA-negative fraction. The source is a man aged 18 to 29 in good health. Some clones in this sample may be carry-over from other donors' samples.

The chain links TRBV6-6 to TRBJ2-7; no reliable D call. V dropped 6 bases and J dropped 6 bases, with 15 bases sitting between them. The CDR3 length is 13 residues. The V gene's germline CDR1 is MNHNY and CDR2 SVGAGI (reference sequence). The CDR3 is CASRRVDVSEQYF. In nucleotides, the CDR3 is TGTGCCAGCAGAAGAGTAGATGTTTCCGAGCAGTACTTC.

This chain uses TRBV6-1 with TRBJ1-5; D is ambiguous. Germline CDR1 is MNHNS and CDR2 is SASEGT. This CDR3 is built from 15 residues. V was pared by 4 bases and J by 1 base, with 11 bases between. The CDR3 protein is CASSGAAASNQPQHF. CDR3 DNA: TGTGCCAGCAGTGGAGCGGCGGCGAGCAATCAGCCCCAGCATTTT.

The gene calls are TRBV18 and TRBJ1-1; 8 bases agree with TRBD1. The CDR3 runs to 14 residues. Looked up from germline, CDR1 is KGHSH and CDR2 is LQKENI. Germline trimming cut 3 bases from V and 10 bases from J; bases unmatched to any gene: 10. The CDR3 here is CASSPTDREDGAFF. DNA for the CDR3: TGTGCCAGCTCACCTACGGACAGGGAGGACGGAGCTTTCTTT. Variable domain in full (rest from reference TRBV18 and TRBJ1-1): NAGVMQNPRHLVRRRGQEARLRCSPMKGHSHVYWYRQLPEEGLKFMVYLQKENIIDESGMPKERFSAEFPKEGPSILRIQQVVRGDSAAYFCASSPTDREDGAFFGQGTRLTVV.

This chain connects TRBV9 to TRBJ2-5; D assignment may be TRBD1 or TRBD2 (5 bases each). Germline V gene lookup returns CDR1 SGDLS and CDR2 YYNGEE. CDR3 length equals 15 residues. V was pared by 3 bases and J by 5 bases, with 17 bases between. CDR3 bases: TGTGCCAGCAGCGACTCTCTGGGGGTACCGGAGACCCAGTACTTC. Amino acid sequence: CASSDSLGVPETQYF.

V and J are TRBV19 and TRBJ1-1, with D possibly being TRBD1 (6 bases). Between the trimmed V and J ends, which lost 3 bases and 0 bases, there was a span of 11 bases. CDR1 and CDR2 (germline): LNHDA, SQIVND (reference sequence). CDR3 length: 15 amino acids. The CDR3 protein is CASSIRGKVNTEAFF. Written as DNA, the CDR3 is TGTGCCAGTAGTATTAGGGGGAAGGTGAACACTGAAGCTTTCTTT.